This TCR beta chain emerged from a study of CD8+ T cells in alopecia areata. Study summary: Among treated patients, oral tofacitinib was administered at 5 to 10 mg twice daily.

Study outcomes and limitations: Sequences from scalp samples also cover resident alphabeta T cells of normal skin. The study found that many expanded lesional clones persisted in scalp and blood during tofacitinib.

A remark on this clone: As yet, its antigen is unknown.

Described treatment: oral pan-JAK inhibitor, 5-10 mg twice daily. Peripheral blood, together with lesional scalp punch biopsies, was collected from alopecia areata patients. Sequencing used cDNA as its template, made by extracting RNA and reverse transcribing it. Profiling relied on immunoSEQ multiplex PCR, and the TCRdb table lists in-frame clones only, not all of them. The sample yields roughly 220,000 clones, around two fifths seen once. The V and J ends lost 4 bases and 2 bases, in that order; junction bases with no gene match: 5. This CDR3 is built from 16 residues. In germline, CDR1 is SGDLS, CDR2 YYNGEE.

The sequences come from CD4+ T cells sorted from blood, collected around week 34, from a patient treated with tofacitinib. This clonotype was sampled from a human donor with alopecia areata. The chain employs TRBV9 and TRBJ2-3; 12 bases align to TRBD2. CDR3 DNA: TGTGCCAGCAGCCCAGGACTAGCGGGATACACAGATACGCAGTATTTT. Residues: CASSPGLAGYTDTQYF.